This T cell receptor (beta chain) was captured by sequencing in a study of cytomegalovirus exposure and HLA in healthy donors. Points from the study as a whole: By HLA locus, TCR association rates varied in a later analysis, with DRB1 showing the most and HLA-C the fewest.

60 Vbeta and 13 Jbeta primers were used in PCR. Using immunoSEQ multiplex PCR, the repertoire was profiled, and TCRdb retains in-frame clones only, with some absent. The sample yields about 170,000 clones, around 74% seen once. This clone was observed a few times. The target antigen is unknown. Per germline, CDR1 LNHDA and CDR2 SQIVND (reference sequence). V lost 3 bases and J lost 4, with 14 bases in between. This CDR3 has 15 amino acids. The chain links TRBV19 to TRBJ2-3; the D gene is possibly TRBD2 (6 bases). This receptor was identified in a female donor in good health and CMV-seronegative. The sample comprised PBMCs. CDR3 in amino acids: CASSIWGGMADTQYF. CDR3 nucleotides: TGTGCCAGTAGTATTTGGGGCGGGATGGCAGATACGCAGTATTTT.